This T cell receptor (beta chain) was documented in a study of T cells in Graves' hyperthyroidism and ophthalmopathy. Study at large: Staff took peripheral blood when the initial diagnosis was made, before any treatment began. Findings and caveats of the study: Ophthalmopathy was distinguished from stable hyperthyroidism by 13 V-J signatures. Most thyroid-expanded clonotypes above 0.001 were also found in blood.

The V and J ends lost 3 bases and 10 bases respectively, with 10 bases between them. Germline V gene data show CDR1 as SNHLY and CDR2 as FYNNEI. The CDR3 runs to 12 residues. Amplification yielded TCR beta CDR3 regions, with RNA transcripts as the source. The primer set for the first-round RT-PCR of the TCR CDR3 was HTBI. TCRdb reprocessed the multiplex PCR reads via MiXCR and lists one record per CDR3 protein. The sample yields about 130,000 distinct CDR3 sequences, approximately 20% seen once. Of note for this clonotype: No antigen is known for it.

Exclusions: uncontrolled infection, other autoimmune disease, pregnancy, lactation. Sequenced sample: blood. The clonotype comes from a woman in her forties or fifties with Graves' hyperthyroidism that later progressed to Graves' ophthalmopathy. This rearrangement joins TRBV2 to TRBJ2-1; D remains unclear. The CDR3: CASSDYGSEQFF. The CDR3 nucleotides are TGTGCCAGCAGTGATTACGGATCGGAGCAGTTCTTC.